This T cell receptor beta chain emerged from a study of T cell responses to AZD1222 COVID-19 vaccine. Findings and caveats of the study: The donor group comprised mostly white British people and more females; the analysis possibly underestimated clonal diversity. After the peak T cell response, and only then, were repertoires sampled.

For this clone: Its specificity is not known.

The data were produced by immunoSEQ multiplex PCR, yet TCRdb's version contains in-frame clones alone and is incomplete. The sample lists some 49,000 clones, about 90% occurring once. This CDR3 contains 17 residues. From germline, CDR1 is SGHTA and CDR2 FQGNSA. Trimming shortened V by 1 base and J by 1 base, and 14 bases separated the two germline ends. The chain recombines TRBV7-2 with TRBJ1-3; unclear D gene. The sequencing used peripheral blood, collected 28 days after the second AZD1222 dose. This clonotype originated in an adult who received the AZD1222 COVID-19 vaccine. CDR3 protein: CASSLDGWGQSGNTIYF. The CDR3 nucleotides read TGTGCCAGCAGCTTAGATGGGTGGGGTCAATCTGGAAACACCATATATTTT.